This TCR beta chain was recovered during a study of beta chain features in type 1 diabetes. Regarding the study as a whole: Shortening that was moderate but significant affected the TCRB CDR3s of Type 1 diabetes patients in all four CD4+ subsets.

Isolated RNA was reverse transcribed in full, so expressed TCRB transcripts were sequenced. The method was immunoSEQ multiplex PCR; TCRdb's version includes in-frame clones alone and lacks a portion of them. The sample consists of a few hundred thousand clones, around 10% of them appearing once. The CDR3 length is 17 residues. Germline assignment: CDR1 SGHRS and CDR2 YFSETQ. Unmatched junction bases numbered 12, after V lost 3 bases and J lost 2 bases. As for this clone: The antigen remains unidentified.

CD45RO/CCR7/CD25/CD127/CD95/CD27 separated CD4+ naive, central memory, regulatory and stem cell-like memory cells by sorting. Purity exceeding 95% was reached by all sorted populations. The sample comprised central memory CD4+ T cells from blood. The clonotype comes from a young man with type 1 diabetes. The chain is built from TRBV5-1 and TRBJ1-2; 8 bases match TRBD1. CDR3 nucleotide sequence: TGCGCCAGCAGCTCTACCCTGGACAGGGCAGCAAACTATGGCTACACCTTC. Amino acids: CASSSTLDRAANYGYTF.